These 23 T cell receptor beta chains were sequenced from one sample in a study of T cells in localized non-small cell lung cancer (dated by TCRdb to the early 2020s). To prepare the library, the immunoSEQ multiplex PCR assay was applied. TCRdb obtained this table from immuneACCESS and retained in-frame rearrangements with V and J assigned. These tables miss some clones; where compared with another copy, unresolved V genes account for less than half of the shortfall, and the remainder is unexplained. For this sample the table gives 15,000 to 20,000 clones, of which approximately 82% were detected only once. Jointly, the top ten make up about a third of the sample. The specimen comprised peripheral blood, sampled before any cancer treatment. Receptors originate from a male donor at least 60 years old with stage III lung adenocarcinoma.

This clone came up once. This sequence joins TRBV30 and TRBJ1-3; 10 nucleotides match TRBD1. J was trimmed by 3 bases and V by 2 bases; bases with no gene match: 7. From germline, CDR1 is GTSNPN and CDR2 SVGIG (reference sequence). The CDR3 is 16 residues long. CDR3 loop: CAWSWAGTGVGNTIYF. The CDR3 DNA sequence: TGTGCCTGGAGTTGGGCCGGGACAGGGGTTGGAAACACCATATATTTT.

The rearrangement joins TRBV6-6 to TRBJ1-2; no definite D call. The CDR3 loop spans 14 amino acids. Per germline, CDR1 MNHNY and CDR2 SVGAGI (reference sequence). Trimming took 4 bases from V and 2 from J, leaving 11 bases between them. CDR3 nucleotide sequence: TGTGCCAGCAGTTCCCCGGACGGAAACTATGGCTACACCTTC. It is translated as CASSSPDGNYGYTF.

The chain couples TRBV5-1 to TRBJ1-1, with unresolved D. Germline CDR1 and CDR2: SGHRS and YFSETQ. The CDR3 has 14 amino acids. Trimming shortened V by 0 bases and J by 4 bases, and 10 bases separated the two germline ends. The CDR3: CASSLGEGVTEAFF. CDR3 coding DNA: TGCGCCAGCAGCTTGGGGGAGGGAGTCACTGAAGCTTTCTTT.

The CDR3 coding sequence is TGTGCCAGCAGGCTCCGTCCTGGAGGTAGCGGGGAATACGAGCAGTACTTC. Translating it yields CASRLRPGGSGEYEQYF. The genes are TRBV2 and TRBJ2-7, with 8 bases matching TRBD2. The germline gives CDR1 SNHLY, CDR2 FYNNEI. With V trimmed by 6 bases and J by 4 bases, 17 bases remained unmatched. CDR3 size: 17 residues.

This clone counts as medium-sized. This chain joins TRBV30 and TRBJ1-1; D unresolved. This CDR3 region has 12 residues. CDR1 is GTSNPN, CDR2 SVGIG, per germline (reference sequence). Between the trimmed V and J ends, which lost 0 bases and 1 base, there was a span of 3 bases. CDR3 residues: CAWSVGNTEAFF. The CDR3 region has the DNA TGTGCCTGGAGTGTAGGGAACACTGAAGCTTTCTTT.

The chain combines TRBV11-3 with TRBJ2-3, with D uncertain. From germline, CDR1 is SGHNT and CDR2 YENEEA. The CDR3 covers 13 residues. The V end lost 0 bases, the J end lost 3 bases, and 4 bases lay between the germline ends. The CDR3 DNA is TGTGCCAGCAGCTTAGATGGAACAGATACGCAGTATTTT. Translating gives CASSLDGTDTQYF.

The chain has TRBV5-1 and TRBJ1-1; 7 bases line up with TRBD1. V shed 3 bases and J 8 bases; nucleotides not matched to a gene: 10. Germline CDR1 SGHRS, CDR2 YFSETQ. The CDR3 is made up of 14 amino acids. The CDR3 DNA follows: TGCGCCAGCAGCTCTGGAGTAGGGGGCCGGGAAGCTTTCTTT. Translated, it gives CASSSGVGGREAFF.

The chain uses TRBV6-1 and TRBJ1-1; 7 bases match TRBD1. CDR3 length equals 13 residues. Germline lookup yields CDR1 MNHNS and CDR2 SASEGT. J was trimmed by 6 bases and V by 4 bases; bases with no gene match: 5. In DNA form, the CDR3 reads TGTGCCAGCAGTGCCTCGACAGGGCCTGAAGCTTTCTTT. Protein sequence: CASSASTGPEAFF.

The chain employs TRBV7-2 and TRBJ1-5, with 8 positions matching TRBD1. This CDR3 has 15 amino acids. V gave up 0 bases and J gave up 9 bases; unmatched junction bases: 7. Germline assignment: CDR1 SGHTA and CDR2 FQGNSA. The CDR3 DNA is TGTGCCAGCAGCTTAGCCGACAGGGGAGCATGGCCCCAGCATTTT. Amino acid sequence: CASSLADRGAWPQHF.

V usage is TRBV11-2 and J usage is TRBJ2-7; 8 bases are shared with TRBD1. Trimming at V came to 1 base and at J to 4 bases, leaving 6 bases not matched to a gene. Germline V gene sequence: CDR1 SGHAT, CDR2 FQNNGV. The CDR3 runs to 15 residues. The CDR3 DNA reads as TGTGCCAGCAGCTTAGCTAGGACAGGGCCTTACGAGCAGTACTTC. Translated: CASSLARTGPYEQYF.

CDR3 loop: CASSKGQGGSPLHF. The CDR3 nucleotides read TGTGCCAGCAGTAAGGGACAGGGTGGTTCACCCCTCCACTTT. The rearrangement joins TRBV27 to TRBJ1-6, with TRBD1 matching 9 bases. Germline CDR1 MNHEY, CDR2 SMNVEV (reference sequence). The CDR3 spans 14 residues. The J segment lost 9 bases and the V segment lost 5 bases, leaving 5 bases of the junction unmatched.

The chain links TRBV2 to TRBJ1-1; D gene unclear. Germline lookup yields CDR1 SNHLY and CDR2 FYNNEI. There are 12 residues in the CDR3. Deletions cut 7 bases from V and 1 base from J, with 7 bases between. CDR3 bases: TGTGCCAGCACCCGACAGAACACTGAAGCTTTCTTT. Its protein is CASTRQNTEAFF.

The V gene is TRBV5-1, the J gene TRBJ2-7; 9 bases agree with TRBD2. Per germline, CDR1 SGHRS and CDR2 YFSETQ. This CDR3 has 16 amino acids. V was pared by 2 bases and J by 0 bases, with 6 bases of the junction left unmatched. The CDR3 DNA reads TGCGCCAGCAGCTTAGCGGCGGGGGGGGACTCCTACGAGCAGTACTTC. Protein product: CASSLAAGGDSYEQYF.

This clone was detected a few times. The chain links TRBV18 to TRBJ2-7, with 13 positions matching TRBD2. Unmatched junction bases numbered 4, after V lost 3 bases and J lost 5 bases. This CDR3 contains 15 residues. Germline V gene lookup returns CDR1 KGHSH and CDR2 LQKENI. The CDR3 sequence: CASSPTSGGANEQYF. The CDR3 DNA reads TGTGCCAGCTCACCTACTAGCGGGGGGGCGAACGAGCAGTACTTC.

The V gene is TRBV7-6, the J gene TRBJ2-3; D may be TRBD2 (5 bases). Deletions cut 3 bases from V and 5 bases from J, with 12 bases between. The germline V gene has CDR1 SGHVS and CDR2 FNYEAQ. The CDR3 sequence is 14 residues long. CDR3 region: CASSFRFGGDTQYF. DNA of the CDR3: TGTGCCAGCAGCTTCCGATTTGGAGGAGATACGCAGTATTTT.

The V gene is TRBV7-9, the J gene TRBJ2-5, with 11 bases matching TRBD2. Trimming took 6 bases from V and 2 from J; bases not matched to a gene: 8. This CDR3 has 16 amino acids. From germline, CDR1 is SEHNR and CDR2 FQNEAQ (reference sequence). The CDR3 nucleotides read TGTGCCAGCAGTCGAGGGGGACTAGCGGATCAAGAGACCCAGTACTTC. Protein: CASSRGGLADQETQYF.

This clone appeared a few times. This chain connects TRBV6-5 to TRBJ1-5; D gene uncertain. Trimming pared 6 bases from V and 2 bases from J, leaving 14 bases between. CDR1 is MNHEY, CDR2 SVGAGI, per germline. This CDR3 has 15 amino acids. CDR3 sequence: CASRPNTRGNQPQHF. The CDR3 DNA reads TGTGCCAGCAGACCTAACACTCGGGGCAATCAGCCCCAGCATTTT.

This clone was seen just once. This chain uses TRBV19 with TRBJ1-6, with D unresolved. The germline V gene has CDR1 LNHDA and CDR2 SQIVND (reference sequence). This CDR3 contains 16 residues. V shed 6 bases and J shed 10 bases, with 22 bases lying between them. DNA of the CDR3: TGTGCCAGTAGCCGAGGGTTTAGTAGTGGTTTATCACCCCTCCACTTT. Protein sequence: CASSRGFSSGLSPLHF.

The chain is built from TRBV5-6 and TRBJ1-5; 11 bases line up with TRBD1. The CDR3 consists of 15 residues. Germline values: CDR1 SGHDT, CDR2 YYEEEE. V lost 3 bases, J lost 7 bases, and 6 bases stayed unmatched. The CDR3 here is CASSSWDRGIQPQHF. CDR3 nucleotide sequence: TGTGCCAGCAGCTCGTGGGACAGGGGGATCCAGCCCCAGCATTTT.

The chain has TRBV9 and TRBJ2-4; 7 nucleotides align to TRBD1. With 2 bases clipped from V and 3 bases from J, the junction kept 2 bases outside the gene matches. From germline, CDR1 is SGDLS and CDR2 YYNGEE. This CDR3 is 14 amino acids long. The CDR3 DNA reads TGTGCCAGCAGCGTTCGGGACAGCAAAAACATTCAGTACTTC. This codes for CASSVRDSKNIQYF.

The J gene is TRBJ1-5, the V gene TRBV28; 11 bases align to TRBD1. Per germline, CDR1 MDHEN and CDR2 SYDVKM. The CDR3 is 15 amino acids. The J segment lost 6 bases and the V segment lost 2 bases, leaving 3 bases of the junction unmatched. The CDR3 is CASSLGTGGGQPQHF. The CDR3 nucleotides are TGTGCCAGCAGTTTAGGGACAGGGGGGGGTCAGCCCCAGCATTTT. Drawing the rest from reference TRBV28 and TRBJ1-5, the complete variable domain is DVKVTQSSRYLVKRTGEKVFLECVQDMDHENMFWYRQDPGLGLRLIYFSYDVKMKEKGDIPEGYSVSREKKERFSLILESASTNQTSMYLCASSLGTGGGQPQHFGDGTRLSIL.

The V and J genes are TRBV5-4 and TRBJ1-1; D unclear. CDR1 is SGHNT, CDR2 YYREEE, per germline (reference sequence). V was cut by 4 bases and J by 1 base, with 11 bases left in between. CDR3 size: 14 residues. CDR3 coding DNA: TGTGCCAGCAGCCGGGTGGCGGGGAACACTGAAGCTTTCTTT. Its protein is CASSRVAGNTEAFF. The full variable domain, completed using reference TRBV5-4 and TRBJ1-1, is ETGVTQSPTHLIKTRGQQVTLRCSSQSGHNTVSWYQQALGQGPQFIFQYYREEENGRGNFPPRFSGLQFPNYSSELNVNALELDDSALYLCASSRVAGNTEAFFGQGTRLTVV.

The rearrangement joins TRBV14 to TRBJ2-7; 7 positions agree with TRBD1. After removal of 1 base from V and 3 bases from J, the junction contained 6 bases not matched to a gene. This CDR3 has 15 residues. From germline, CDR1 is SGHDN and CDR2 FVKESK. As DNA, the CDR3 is TGTGCCAGCAGCCAAGTCAGGACAGGTGTCTACGAGCAGTACTTC. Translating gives CASSQVRTGVYEQYF.